This TCR beta chain comes out of a study of shared clonotypes between healthy human individuals. The CDR3 length is 14 residues. CDR1 and CDR2 (germline): LNHDA, SQIVND (reference sequence). The V gene end was trimmed by 5 bases and the J gene end by 1 base; junction bases not matched to a gene: 4. Study findings and constraints: Clonotypes which were not shared had lower generation probabilities than clonotypes that all four donors shared.

On this clone: Its antigen is not identified.

Each cell subset's genomic DNA was divided evenly among several immunoSEQ plates. Measured with immunoSEQ multiplex PCR; TCRdb has only the in-frame clones, and not every one. The sample consists of millions of clones, around 93% of them appearing once. CD45RO-negative, CCR7-selected cells formed the naive CD8 fraction, which excluded terminally differentiated effector memory CD45RA+ cells. The sample comprised naive CD8+ T cells from PBMCs. The clonotype was recovered from a man aged 18 to 29 in good health. Some clones in this sample may be carry-over from other donors' samples. The V gene is TRBV19, the J gene TRBJ1-1; 7 positions agree with TRBD1. The CDR3, as DNA: TGTGCCAGTAGTTGGCGGACAGGGAACACTGAAGCTTTCTTT. Translation: CASSWRTGNTEAFF.